The sequence of this T cell receptor (beta chain) was determined in a study of T cell repertoires in cytomegalovirus infection. Study-wide context: Used in the study were CMV epitopes, some recently identified and HLA-C-restricted, others well-studied and HLA-B-restricted. Evidence of both CMV infection and a matching HLA type came from public TCR beta signatures. General study results and limits: The study identified carriers of CMV plus the relevant HLA from cumulative public TCR beta family frequency. Across the ex vivo response, the dominant clonotypes were HLA-C-restricted CMV-specific TCR beta clonotypes.

TCRdb independently ran MiXCR on the reads; one entry per CDR3 protein. Altogether fewer than 950,000 distinct CDR3 sequences are present, approximately 29% being singletons, with the ten largest covering 12%. Between the trimmed V and J ends, which lost 9 bases and 6 bases, there was a span of 16 bases. The CDR3 runs to 14 residues. The germline CDR1 and CDR2 sequences are SGHRS and YFSETQ. Of note for this clonotype: The antigen remains undetermined.

This receptor was obtained from a human donor in good health (CMV status not recorded). Some clones in this sample may be carry-over from other donors' samples. The source material was cultured CD8+ T cells from PBMCs, sampled from culture after CMV antigen stimulation. The chain joins TRBV5-1 to TRBJ1-6; TRBD1 is a possible D gene (5 bases). Written as DNA, the CDR3 is TGCGCCAACAGACACAGGTCGATTAATTCACCCCTCCACTTT. Translating gives CANRHRSINSPLHF.